Listed below are T cell receptor beta chains from one sample, sequenced in a study of T cells in Graves' hyperthyroidism and ophthalmopathy. TCRdb re-derived calls from the multiplex PCR reads in MiXCR, one entry per CDR3 protein. The sample shows 30,000 to 40,000 distinct CDR3 sequences, about 50% of them seen only once. Specimen: blood. The receptors originated from a woman in her 50s with Graves' hyperthyroidism that later progressed to Graves' ophthalmopathy. Both conserved end residues are part of each CDR3. The order of the fields is clone size, D gene, V gene, J gene, CDR3 protein, CDR3 DNA. D genes are given only for firm matches. Only some rows state a clone size, as once, few, many or a class for expanded clones.

clone_size: NA
d_call: NA
v_call: TRBV7-3
j_call: TRBJ2-5
cdr3_aa: CASSNGVGGRETQYF
cdr3_nt: TGTGCCAGCAGCAATGGGGTGGGGGGAAGGGAGACCCAGTACTTC

clone_size: NA
d_call: NA
v_call: TRBV5-6
j_call: TRBJ2-3
cdr3_aa: CASSPRGLPNEQYF
cdr3_nt: TGTGCCAGCAGCCCCCGGGGGCTCCCCAATGAGCAGTATTTT

clone_size: many
d_call: TRBD1
v_call: TRBV6-1
j_call: TRBJ1-5
cdr3_aa: CASSPRGLVGQPQHF
cdr3_nt: TGTGCCAGCAGTCCGAGGGGGCTGGTCGGTCAGCCCCAGCATTTT

clone_size: many
d_call: TRBD2
v_call: TRBV19
j_call: TRBJ2-1
cdr3_aa: CASSIEGTSNNEQFF
cdr3_nt: TGTGCCAGTAGTATAGAGGGGACTAGTAATAATGAGCAGTTCTTC

clone_size: NA
d_call: NA
v_call: TRBV11-3
j_call: TRBJ1-4
cdr3_aa: CASSQGAGFGKLFF
cdr3_nt: TGTGCCAGCAGCCAAGGGGCAGGGTTTGGAAAACTGTTTTTT

clone_size: NA
d_call: NA
v_call: TRBV29-1
j_call: TRBJ2-2
cdr3_aa: CSVTVGPGCANTGELFF
cdr3_nt: TGCAGCGTTACGGTTGGACCGGGCTGTGCGAACACCGGGGAGCTGTTTTTT

clone_size: many
d_call: NA
v_call: TRBV7-9
j_call: TRBJ1-2
cdr3_aa: CASSLAPATNYGYTF
cdr3_nt: TGTGCCAGCAGCTTAGCTCCAGCGACTAACTATGGCTACACCTTC

clone_size: NA
d_call: NA
v_call: TRBV24-1
j_call: TRBJ2-3
cdr3_aa: CATSDSRLGTDTQYF
cdr3_nt: TGTGCCACCAGTGATTCTAGACTCGGCACAGATACGCAGTATTTT

clone_size: NA
d_call: TRBD1
v_call: TRBV14
j_call: TRBJ2-5
cdr3_aa: CASSRPGQGKKETQYF
cdr3_nt: TGTGCCAGCAGCCGACCGGGACAGGGGAAAAAAGAGACCCAGTACTTC

clone_size: NA
d_call: NA
v_call: TRBV10-1
j_call: TRBJ2-5
cdr3_aa: CASSEYGVGNEQYF
cdr3_nt: TGCGCCAGCAGTGAATACGGGGTCGGGAATGAGCAGTACTTC

clone_size: NA
d_call: NA
v_call: TRBV2
j_call: TRBJ2-7
cdr3_aa: CASRPRVDEQYF
cdr3_nt: TGTGCCAGCCGTCCTAGGGTCGACGAGCAGTACTTC

clone_size: NA
d_call: TRBD1
v_call: TRBV5-1
j_call: TRBJ2-1
cdr3_aa: CASSRTGSNEQFF
cdr3_nt: TGCGCCAGCAGCAGGACAGGGTCCAATGAGCAGTTCTTC

clone_size: NA
d_call: TRBD2
v_call: TRBV20-1
j_call: TRBJ2-3
cdr3_aa: CSASGRGGADTQYF
cdr3_nt: TGCAGTGCTAGCGGGAGGGGTGGCGCAGATACGCAGTACTTT

clone_size: many
d_call: NA
v_call: TRBV28
j_call: TRBJ2-7
cdr3_aa: CASSLAVVRREQYF
cdr3_nt: TGTGCCAGCAGTTTGGCAGTTGTACGACGGGAGCAGTACTTC

clone_size: many
d_call: NA
v_call: TRBV11-2
j_call: TRBJ2-1
cdr3_aa: CASSLDAHTSYNEQFF
cdr3_nt: TGTGCCAGCAGCTTAGATGCCCATACTTCCTACAATGAGCAGTTCTTC

clone_size: NA
d_call: TRBD1
v_call: TRBV7-8
j_call: TRBJ2-5
cdr3_aa: CASTQGAGETQYF
cdr3_nt: TGTGCCAGCACCCAGGGGGCGGGCGAGACCCAGTACTTC

clone_size: many
d_call: TRBD2
v_call: TRBV5-1
j_call: TRBJ2-6
cdr3_aa: CASSPGRGLAVPGANVLTF
cdr3_nt: TGCGCCAGCAGCCCTGGACGGGGACTAGCGGTCCCTGGGGCCAACGTCCTGACTTTC

clone_size: many
d_call: NA
v_call: TRBV18
j_call: TRBJ2-5
cdr3_aa: CASSGTREEETQYF
cdr3_nt: TGTGCCAGCTCAGGGACACGAGAGGAAGAGACCCAGTACTTC

clone_size: NA
d_call: TRBD2
v_call: TRBV20-1
j_call: TRBJ2-7
cdr3_aa: CSARLAGDGYEQYF
cdr3_nt: TGCAGTGCTAGACTAGCGGGAGATGGGTACGAGCAGTACTTC

clone_size: NA
d_call: TRBD2
v_call: TRBV6-6
j_call: TRBJ2-7
cdr3_aa: CASGGRGLEQYF
cdr3_nt: TGTGCCAGCGGGGGGAGGGGTCTTGAGCAGTACTTC

clone_size: NA
d_call: TRBD2
v_call: TRBV29-1
j_call: TRBJ2-1
cdr3_aa: CSLTSGSYNEQFF
cdr3_nt: TGCAGCCTGACTAGCGGCTCCTACAATGAGCAGTTCTTC

clone_size: many
d_call: NA
v_call: TRBV2
j_call: TRBJ1-1
cdr3_aa: CASSVQGVNTEAFF
cdr3_nt: TGTGCCAGCAGCGTACAGGGTGTGAACACTGAAGCTTTCTTT

clone_size: many
d_call: NA
v_call: TRBV28
j_call: TRBJ1-4
cdr3_aa: CASSSSGGGEKLFF
cdr3_nt: TGTGCCAGCAGTTCGAGTGGAGGGGGGGAAAAACTGTTTTTT

clone_size: many
d_call: NA
v_call: TRBV5-6
j_call: TRBJ2-3
cdr3_aa: CASSRGQYTDTQYF
cdr3_nt: TGTGCCAGCAGCCGCGGACAATACACAGATACGCAGTATTTT

clone_size: NA
d_call: NA
v_call: TRBV20-1
j_call: TRBJ1-1
cdr3_aa: CSALRDGTEAFF
cdr3_nt: TGCAGTGCCCTCAGGGACGGCACTGAAGCTTTCTTT

clone_size: NA
d_call: NA
v_call: TRBV11-1
j_call: TRBJ1-6
cdr3_aa: CAGSLSRNNSPLHF
cdr3_nt: TGTGCCGGCAGCCTTTCCAGGAATAATTCACCCCTCCACTTT

clone_size: NA
d_call: TRBD1
v_call: TRBV20-1
j_call: TRBJ1-1
cdr3_aa: CSAPSSGQGFF
cdr3_nt: TGCAGTGCTCCGAGTTCGGGACAGGGTTTCTTT

clone_size: many
d_call: NA
v_call: TRBV20-1
j_call: TRBJ2-2
cdr3_aa: CSARDDPLNTGELFF
cdr3_nt: TGCAGTGCTAGAGATGACCCACTCAACACCGGGGAGCTGTTTTTT

clone_size: NA
d_call: NA
v_call: TRBV4-3
j_call: TRBJ2-3
cdr3_aa: CASSQAATGLMQYF
cdr3_nt: TGCGCCAGCAGCCAAGCTGCAACGGGACTGATGCAGTATTTT

clone_size: many
d_call: TRBD2
v_call: TRBV7-9
j_call: TRBJ2-3
cdr3_aa: CASSLETSGPDTQYF
cdr3_nt: TGTGCCAGCAGCTTAGAAACTAGCGGTCCAGATACGCAGTATTTT

clone_size: many
d_call: NA
v_call: TRBV27
j_call: TRBJ1-6
cdr3_aa: CASRGARSPLHF
cdr3_nt: TGTGCCAGCAGGGGGGCGCGATCACCCCTCCACTTT

clone_size: many
d_call: NA
v_call: TRBV6-5
j_call: TRBJ1-1
cdr3_aa: CASSYSSSGGNTEAFF
cdr3_nt: TGTGCCAGCAGTTACTCGTCCTCGGGTGGGAACACTGAAGCTTTCTTT

clone_size: medium-sized
d_call: TRBD1
v_call: TRBV15
j_call: TRBJ1-1
cdr3_aa: CATSKPGQGMNTEAFF
cdr3_nt: TGTGCCACCAGCAAACCGGGACAGGGGATGAACACTGAAGCTTTCTTT

clone_size: many
d_call: NA
v_call: TRBV6-1
j_call: TRBJ1-4
cdr3_aa: CASSGAGVREKLFF
cdr3_nt: TGTGCCAGCAGTGGGGCGGGGGTTAGGGAAAAACTGTTTTTT

clone_size: many
d_call: NA
v_call: TRBV27
j_call: TRBJ2-1
cdr3_aa: CASSPLGSSSYNEQFF
cdr3_nt: TGTGCCAGCAGCCCACTAGGGAGTAGCTCCTACAATGAGCAGTTCTTC

clone_size: many
d_call: NA
v_call: TRBV5-6
j_call: TRBJ1-2
cdr3_aa: CASSLGVQVGYTF
cdr3_nt: TGTGCCAGCAGCTTGGGGGTGCAGGTTGGCTACACCTTC

clone_size: many
d_call: NA
v_call: TRBV7-9
j_call: TRBJ1-5
cdr3_aa: CASSLEWNQPQHF
cdr3_nt: TGTGCCAGCAGCTTAGAATGGAATCAGCCCCAGCATTTT

clone_size: NA
d_call: NA
v_call: TRBV27
j_call: TRBJ2-3
cdr3_aa: CASNPTQYF
cdr3_nt: TGTGCCAGCAATCCAACGCAGTATTTT

clone_size: many
d_call: NA
v_call: TRBV19
j_call: TRBJ1-1
cdr3_aa: CASSTIGQTEAFF
cdr3_nt: TGTGCCAGTAGTACAATCGGACAGACTGAAGCTTTCTTT

clone_size: NA
d_call: NA
v_call: TRBV20-1
j_call: TRBJ2-1
cdr3_aa: CSAVPTGGLTYNEQFF
cdr3_nt: TGCAGTGCGGTTCCAACGGGGGGCCTTACCTACAATGAGCAGTTCTTC

clone_size: many
d_call: NA
v_call: TRBV19
j_call: TRBJ2-5
cdr3_aa: CASSPIEQGGETQYF
cdr3_nt: TGTGCCAGTAGTCCGATCGAACAGGGAGGAGAGACCCAGTACTTC

clone_size: many
d_call: TRBD1
v_call: TRBV4-3
j_call: TRBJ1-5
cdr3_aa: CASSPGTGINQPQHF
cdr3_nt: TGCGCCAGCAGCCCTGGGACAGGGATCAATCAGCCCCAGCATTTT

clone_size: many
d_call: TRBD1
v_call: TRBV9
j_call: TRBJ1-1
cdr3_aa: CASSKTGSAEAFF
cdr3_nt: TGTGCCAGCAGCAAGACAGGGAGCGCTGAAGCTTTCTTT

clone_size: NA
d_call: NA
v_call: TRBV19
j_call: TRBJ1-5
cdr3_aa: CASSIQGQSYSNQPQHF
cdr3_nt: TGTGCCAGTAGTATACAAGGACAGTCCTATAGCAATCAGCCCCAGCATTTT

clone_size: many
d_call: NA
v_call: TRBV27
j_call: TRBJ2-5
cdr3_aa: CASSLVWGGRGETQYF
cdr3_nt: TGTGCCAGCAGTTTAGTGTGGGGGGGGCGCGGGGAGACCCAGTACTTC

clone_size: many
d_call: NA
v_call: TRBV30
j_call: TRBJ1-2
cdr3_aa: CAWSVSLEGYTF
cdr3_nt: TGTGCCTGGAGTGTAAGCTTAGAGGGCTACACCTTC

clone_size: many
d_call: NA
v_call: TRBV12-3/TRBV12-4
j_call: TRBJ1-1
cdr3_aa: CASTPLIEAFF
cdr3_nt: TGTGCCAGCACCCCCCTAATTGAAGCTTTCTTT

clone_size: many
d_call: TRBD2
v_call: TRBV4-1
j_call: TRBJ2-5
cdr3_aa: CASSQVPLAGAETQYF
cdr3_nt: TGCGCCAGCAGCCAAGTTCCCCTAGCGGGAGCAGAGACCCAGTACTTC

clone_size: few
d_call: NA
v_call: TRBV27
j_call: TRBJ2-3
cdr3_aa: CASSTRRGDLTDTQYF
cdr3_nt: TGTGCCAGCAGTACCCGGAGAGGGGATTTGACAGATACGCAGTATTTT

clone_size: many
d_call: NA
v_call: TRBV28
j_call: TRBJ1-2
cdr3_aa: CASRIDRAYGYTF
cdr3_nt: TGTGCCAGCAGAATCGACAGAGCCTATGGCTACACCTTC

clone_size: many
d_call: NA
v_call: TRBV2
j_call: TRBJ2-3
cdr3_aa: CASIQDSTTDTQYF
cdr3_nt: TGTGCCAGCATCCAGGACTCAACCACAGATACGCAGTATTTT

clone_size: many
d_call: TRBD1
v_call: TRBV12-3/TRBV12-4
j_call: TRBJ1-5
cdr3_aa: CASSWTGGNQPQHF
cdr3_nt: TGTGCCAGCAGTTGGACAGGGGGCAATCAGCCCCAGCATTTT

clone_size: many
d_call: NA
v_call: TRBV5-1
j_call: TRBJ2-7
cdr3_aa: CASSSDTSPYEQYF
cdr3_nt: TGCGCCAGCAGCTCGGACACTAGTCCCTACGAGCAGTACTTC

clone_size: many
d_call: TRBD2
v_call: TRBV7-2
j_call: TRBJ2-3
cdr3_aa: CASSYTSGRTDTQYF
cdr3_nt: TGTGCCAGCAGCTACACTAGCGGGAGAACAGATACGCAGTATTTT

clone_size: NA
d_call: TRBD2
v_call: TRBV7-3
j_call: TRBJ2-1
cdr3_aa: CASSSGTSEDEQFF
cdr3_nt: TGTGCCAGCAGCTCCGGGACTAGCGAAGATGAGCAGTTCTTC